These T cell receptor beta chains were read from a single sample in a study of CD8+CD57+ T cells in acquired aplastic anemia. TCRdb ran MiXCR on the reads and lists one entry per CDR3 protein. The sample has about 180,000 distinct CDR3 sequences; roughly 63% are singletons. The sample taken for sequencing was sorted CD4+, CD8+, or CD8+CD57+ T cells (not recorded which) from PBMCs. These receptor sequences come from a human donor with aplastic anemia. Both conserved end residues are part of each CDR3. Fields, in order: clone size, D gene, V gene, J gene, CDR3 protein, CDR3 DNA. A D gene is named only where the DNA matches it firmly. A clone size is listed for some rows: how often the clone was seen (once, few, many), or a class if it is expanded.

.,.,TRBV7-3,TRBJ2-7,CASSQPGGSDEQYF,TGTGCCAGCAGCCAACCTGGGGGATCGGACGAGCAGTACTTC
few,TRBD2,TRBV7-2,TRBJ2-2,CASSGTSGVLLFF,TGTGCCAGCAGCGGGACTAGCGGGGTGTTACTGTTTTTT
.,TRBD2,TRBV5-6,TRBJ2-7,CASSLNGGAGYEQYF,TGTGCCAGCAGCTTGAACGGGGGGGCTGGCTACGAGCAGTACTTC
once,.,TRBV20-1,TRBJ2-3,CSARDRGRSSTDTQYF,TGCAGTGCTAGAGATCGTGGCAGGTCTAGCACAGATACGCAGTATTTT
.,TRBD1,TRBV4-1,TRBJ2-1,CASSRPGTARNNEQFF,TGCGCCAGCAGCCGACCTGGGACAGCGAGAAACAATGAGCAGTTCTTC
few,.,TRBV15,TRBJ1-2,CATSRDRGFYGYTF,TGTGCCACCAGCAGAGATAGGGGGTTCTATGGCTACACCTTC
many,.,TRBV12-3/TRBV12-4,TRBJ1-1,CASVRDSNSEAFF,TGTGCCAGCGTTCGGGATTCTAACTCTGAAGCTTTCTTT
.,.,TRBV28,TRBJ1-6,CASSHGNSPLHF,TGTGCCAGCAGTCATGGAAATTCACCCCTCCACTTT
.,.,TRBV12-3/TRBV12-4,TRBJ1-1,CASSLAQTGAEAFF,TGTGCCAGCAGTTTAGCCCAGACGGGTGCCGAAGCTTTCTTT
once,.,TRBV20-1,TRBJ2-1,CSASITGNEQFF,TGCAGTGCCTCAATTACAGGGAATGAGCAGTTCTTC
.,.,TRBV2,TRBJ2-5,CASRLLTKETQYF,TGTGCCAGCAGGCTCCTCACTAAAGAGACCCAGTACTTC
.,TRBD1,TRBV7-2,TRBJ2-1,CASSSPGQAYNEQFF,TGTGCCAGCAGCTCTCCGGGACAGGCCTACAATGAGCAGTTCTTC
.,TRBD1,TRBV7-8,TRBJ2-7,CASSYTTGREQYF,TGTGCCAGCAGCTACACGACAGGGCGCGAGCAGTACTTC
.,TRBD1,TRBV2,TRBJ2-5,CASHTGGTETQYF,TGTGCCAGCCACACAGGGGGCACAGAGACCCAGTACTTC
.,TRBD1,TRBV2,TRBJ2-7,CASSEGDRSYEQYF,TGTGCCAGCAGTGAAGGGGACAGGTCCTACGAGCAGTACTTC
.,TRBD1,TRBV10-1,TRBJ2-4,CASSESVTGEYF,TGCGCCAGCAGTGAGTCGGTGACAGGGGAGTACTTC
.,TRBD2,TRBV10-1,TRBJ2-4,CASSESTSGGNEQYF,TGCGCCAGCAGTGAGTCTACTAGCGGGGGCAATGAGCAGTACTTC
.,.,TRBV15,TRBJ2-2,CATSRGDDHTGELFF,TGTGCCACCAGCAGGGGAGATGATCACACCGGGGAGCTGTTTTTT
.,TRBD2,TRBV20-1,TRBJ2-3,CSASTSGGPPPGYF,TGCAGTGCCTCAACTAGCGGGGGGCCCCCCCCGGGGTATTTT
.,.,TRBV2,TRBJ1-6,CASSVLTENSPLHF,TGTGCCAGCAGCGTACTCACGGAGAATTCACCCCTCCACTTT
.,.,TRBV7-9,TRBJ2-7,CASSLNGGPSSSYEQYF,TGTGCCAGCAGCTTAAACGGCGGCCCTTCCAGCTCCTACGAGCAGTACTTC
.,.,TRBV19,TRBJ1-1,CASSPPGLTEAFF,TGTGCCAGTAGCCCGCCAGGACTCACTGAAGCTTTCTTT
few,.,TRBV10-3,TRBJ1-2,CAISESGKASSFGYTF,TGTGCCATCAGTGAGTCCGGCAAGGCATCGTCTTTTGGCTACACCTTC
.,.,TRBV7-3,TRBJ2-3,CASGRGQSTDTQYF,TGTGCCAGTGGCCGAGGGCAAAGCACAGATACGCAGTATTTT
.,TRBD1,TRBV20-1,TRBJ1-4,CSARTTGTNEKLFF,TGCAGTGCTAGGACGACAGGGACTAATGAAAAACTGTTTTTT
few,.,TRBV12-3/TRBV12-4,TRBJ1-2,CASNSGGRGGYTF,TGTGCCAGCAACTCGGGGGGGCGAGGCGGCTACACCTTC
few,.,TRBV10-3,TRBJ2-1,CAISQVGEQFF,TGTGCCATCAGTCAGGTCGGTGAGCAGTTCTTC
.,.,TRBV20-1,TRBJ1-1,CSAALQSRGTGTEAFF,TGCAGTGCTGCTCTTCAATCCAGGGGAACTGGCACTGAAGCTTTCTTT
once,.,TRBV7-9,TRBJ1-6,CASSFWGSYNSPLHF,TGTGCCAGCAGCTTTTGGGGGTCCTATAATTCACCCCTCCACTTT
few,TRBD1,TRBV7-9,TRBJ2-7,CASSLETGIDEQYF,TGTGCCAGCAGCTTGGAGACAGGGATCGACGAGCAGTACTTC
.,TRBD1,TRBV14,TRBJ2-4,CASSQDGHRGENIQYF,TGTGCCAGCAGCCAAGACGGGCACAGGGGGGAAAACATTCAGTACTTC
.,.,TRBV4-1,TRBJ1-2,CASSQYIRDNYGYTF,TGCGCCAGCAGCCAATATATCCGGGACAACTATGGCTACACCTTC
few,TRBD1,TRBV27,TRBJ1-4,CASSSDRASSTNEKLFF,TGTGCCAGCAGTTCGGACAGGGCAAGTTCAACTAATGAAAAACTGTTTTTT
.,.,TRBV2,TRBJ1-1,CASSGTPRTEAFF,TGTGCCAGCAGTGGGACGCCAAGAACTGAAGCTTTCTTT
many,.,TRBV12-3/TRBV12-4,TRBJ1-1,CASSSGLEAFF,TGTGCCAGCAGCTCAGGGCTTGAAGCTTTCTTT
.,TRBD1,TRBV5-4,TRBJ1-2,CASSLETGSFTF,TGTGCCAGCAGCTTGGAGACAGGGAGTTTCACCTTC
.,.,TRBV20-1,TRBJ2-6,CSVPDPGANVLTF,TGCAGTGTCCCCGACCCTGGGGCCAACGTCCTGACTTTC
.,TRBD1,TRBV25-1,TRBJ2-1,CASSADRGRQFF,TGTGCCAGCAGTGCTGACAGGGGACGGCAGTTCTTC
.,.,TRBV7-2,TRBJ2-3,CASSLDLVDWYF,TGTGCCAGCAGCTTAGATCTAGTCGACTGGTATTTT
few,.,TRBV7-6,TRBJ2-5,CASSFQVAETQYF,TGTGCCAGCAGCTTCCAGGTAGCCGAGACCCAGTACTTC
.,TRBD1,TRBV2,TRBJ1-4,CASSGQGATNEKLFF,TGTGCCAGCAGCGGACAGGGGGCAACTAATGAAAAACTGTTTTTT
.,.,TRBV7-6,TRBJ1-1,CASSLDGMGGDTEAFF,TGTGCCAGCAGCTTAGACGGGATGGGGGGGGACACTGAAGCTTTCTTT
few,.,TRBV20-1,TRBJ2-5,CSATGNQETQYF,TGCAGTGCCACAGGGAATCAGGAGACCCAGTACTTC
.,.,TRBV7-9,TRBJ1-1,CASSLEGGSEAFF,TGTGCCAGCAGCTTAGAGGGTGGGAGTGAAGCTTTCTTT
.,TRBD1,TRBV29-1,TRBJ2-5,CSVDRAQARETQYF,TGCAGCGTGGACAGGGCGCAGGCCAGAGAGACCCAGTACTTC
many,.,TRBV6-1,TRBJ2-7,CASSGKADRSYEQYF,TGTGCCAGCAGTGGGAAAGCGGACAGATCCTACGAGCAGTACTTC
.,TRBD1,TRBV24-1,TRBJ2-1,CATSDHGTGHRNNEQFF,TGTGCCACCAGTGACCACGGGACAGGGCACCGGAACAATGAGCAGTTCTTC
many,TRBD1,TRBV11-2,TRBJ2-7,CASSRRVGGQGDEQYF,TGTGCCAGCAGCCGAAGGGTCGGTGGGCAGGGGGACGAGCAGTACTTC
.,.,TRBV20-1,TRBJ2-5,CSASMARGETQYF,TGCAGTGCTAGTATGGCCCGTGGGGAGACCCAGTACTTC